Below, 8 T cell receptor beta chains from the same sample are listed, as sequenced in a study of CD8+ T cells in alopecia areata. Extracted RNA was reverse transcribed, and the resulting cDNA served as sequencing template. Clones were read by immunoSEQ multiplex PCR, and TCRdb kept only the in-frame ones, dropping some. This table has more than 95,000 clones, roughly 41% appearing once. Material for sequencing was CD4+ T cells sorted from blood. These receptors were taken from a human donor with alopecia areata.

The chain recombines TRBV7-8 with TRBJ1-5, with TRBD1 matching over 8 bases. The CDR3 runs 16 residues. Trimming took 0 bases from V and 6 from J; bases not matched to a gene: 7. CDR1 SGHVS and CDR2 FQNEAQ come from the germline V gene. The CDR3 loop reads CASSLALEDRAQPQHF. Written as DNA, the CDR3 is TGTGCCAGCAGCTTAGCGCTGGAGGACAGGGCTCAGCCCCAGCATTTT.

The chain employs TRBV23-1 and TRBJ1-2, with 8 nucleotides matching TRBD1. TRBV23-1 is an ORF, with its function uncertain. This CDR3 comprises 18 residues. V lost 4 bases, J lost 4 bases, and 17 bases stayed unmatched. Here the CDR3 reads CASSRHLGPGGVCYGYTF. DNA of the CDR3: TGCGCCAGCAGTCGACATCTTGGACCAGGGGGCGTTTGCTATGGCTACACCTTC.

The rearrangement joins TRBV29-1 to TRBJ2-7, with D uncertain. V was trimmed by 4 bases and J by 6 bases, leaving 16 bases between them. The CDR3 covers 13 residues. Germline V gives CDR1 SQVTM, CDR2 ANQGSEA. The CDR3 sequence is CSVALGPYAEQYF. The CDR3 DNA is TGCAGCGTTGCTCTGGGTCCCTACGCCGAGCAGTACTTC.

This rearrangement joins TRBV30 to TRBJ1-1, with D possibly matching TRBD1 (5 bases). CDR1 and CDR2 (germline): GTSNPN, SVGIG (reference sequence). The germline V and J ends were trimmed by 0 bases and 3 bases, with 11 bases remaining between them. This CDR3 has 14 amino acids. In DNA form, the CDR3 reads TGTGCCTGGAGTGTTCAGGGAGGGTACACTGAAGCTTTCTTT. Its protein is CAWSVQGGYTEAFF. The full variable domain, with the rest looked up from reference TRBV30 and TRBJ1-1, is SQTIHQWPATLVQPVGSPLSLECTVEGTSNPNLYWYRQAAGRGLQLLFYSVGIGQISSEVPQNLSASRPQDRQFILSSKKLLLSDSGFYLCAWSVQGGYTEAFFGQGTRLTVV.

V and J are TRBV7-9 and TRBJ2-1; TRBD1 agrees at 8 bases. Germline-derived CDR1 and CDR2 are SEHNR and FQNEAQ (reference sequence). The V and J ends lost 1 base and 15 bases, in that order; junction bases with no gene match: 8. This CDR3 comprises 13 residues. The CDR3 protein is CASSLDTQGDLFF. The CDR3 DNA reads as TGTGCCAGCAGCTTAGATACACAGGGGGATTTGTTCTTC.

This clone was detected once. J is TRBJ1-5 and V is TRBV29-1, with no clear D. CDR3 length: 14 residues. Germline V gene sequence: CDR1 SQVTM, CDR2 ANQGSEA. V was trimmed by 6 bases and J by 3 bases, leaving 15 bases between them. Here the CDR3 DNA reads TGCAGCGTCGCCCCGGGTCCCTACAATCAGCCCCAGCATTTT. Protein sequence: CSVAPGPYNQPQHF.

Regarding this clone: The sample holds other DNA sequences that translate to the same CDR3. The rearrangement links TRBV29-1 to TRBJ2-7; D is undetermined. The CDR3 runs to 11 residues. Germline lookup yields CDR1 SQVTM and CDR2 ANQGSEA. V dropped 3 bases and J dropped 3 bases, with 6 bases sitting between them. CDR3 protein: CSVEAGYEQYF. The CDR3 DNA is TGCAGCGTTGAGGCAGGCTACGAGCAGTACTTC.

The genes are TRBV5-1 and TRBJ2-3; 7 bases are a match to TRBD2. Trimming cost V 5 bases and J 1 base; bases outside gene matches: 4. The length of the CDR3 is 14 residues. Germline V lookup: CDR1 SGHRS, CDR2 YFSETQ. The CDR3 region is CASRWEGGTDTQYF. CDR3 DNA: TGCGCCAGCAGATGGGAGGGAGGCACAGATACGCAGTATTTT.